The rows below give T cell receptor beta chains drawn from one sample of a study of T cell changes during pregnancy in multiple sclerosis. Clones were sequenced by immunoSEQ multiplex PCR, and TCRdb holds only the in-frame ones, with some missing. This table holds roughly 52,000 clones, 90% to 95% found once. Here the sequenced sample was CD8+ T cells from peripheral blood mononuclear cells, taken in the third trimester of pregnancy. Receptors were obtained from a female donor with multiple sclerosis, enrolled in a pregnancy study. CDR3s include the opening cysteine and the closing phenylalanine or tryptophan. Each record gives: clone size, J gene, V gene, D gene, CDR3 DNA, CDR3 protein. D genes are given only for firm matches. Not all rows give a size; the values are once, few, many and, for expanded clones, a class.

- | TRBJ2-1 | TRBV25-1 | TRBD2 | TGTGCCAGCAGCCCCGGGGTGTGGCGGGAGGGCCGATACAATGAGCAGTTCTTC | CASSPGVWREGRYNEQFF
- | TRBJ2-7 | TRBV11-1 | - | TGTGCCAGCAGCTTAGTGGCGGGGTCCTACGAGCAGTACTTC | CASSLVAGSYEQYF
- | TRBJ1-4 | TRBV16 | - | TGTGCCAGCAGCCAACCCCCAGTCGGGGGTGAAAAACTGTTTTTT | CASSQPPVGGEKLFF
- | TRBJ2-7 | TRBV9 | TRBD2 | TGTGCCAGCAGCGCTAGCGGGAGTTACGAGCAGTACTTC | CASSASGSYEQYF
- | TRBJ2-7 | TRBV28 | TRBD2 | TGTGCCAGCAATGAGGCCACGGGCGGGAGGGGGAGCAAGCAGTACTTC | CASNEATGGRGSKQYF
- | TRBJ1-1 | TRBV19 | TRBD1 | TGTGCCACCGACGGGACAGGGAATTTCGGGACTGAAGCTTTCTTT | CATDGTGNFGTEAFF
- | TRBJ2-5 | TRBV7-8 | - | TGTGCCAGCAGCTTAGCGCTTATCGGTGGGCCCCCAGAGACCCAGTACTTC | CASSLALIGGPPETQYF
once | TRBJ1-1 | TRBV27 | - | TGTGCCAGCAGTTTACAGGGCGGAGGGACTGAAGCTTTCTTT | CASSLQGGGTEAFF
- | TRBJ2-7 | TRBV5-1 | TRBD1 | TGCGCCAGCAGCTTAGGACAGGGGTCTTCGGACGAGCAGTACTTC | CASSLGQGSSDEQYF
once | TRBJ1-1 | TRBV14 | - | TGTGCCAGCAGCCCCTATCATTTCGGACTATTGAACACTGAAGCTTTCTTT | CASSPYHFGLLNTEAFF